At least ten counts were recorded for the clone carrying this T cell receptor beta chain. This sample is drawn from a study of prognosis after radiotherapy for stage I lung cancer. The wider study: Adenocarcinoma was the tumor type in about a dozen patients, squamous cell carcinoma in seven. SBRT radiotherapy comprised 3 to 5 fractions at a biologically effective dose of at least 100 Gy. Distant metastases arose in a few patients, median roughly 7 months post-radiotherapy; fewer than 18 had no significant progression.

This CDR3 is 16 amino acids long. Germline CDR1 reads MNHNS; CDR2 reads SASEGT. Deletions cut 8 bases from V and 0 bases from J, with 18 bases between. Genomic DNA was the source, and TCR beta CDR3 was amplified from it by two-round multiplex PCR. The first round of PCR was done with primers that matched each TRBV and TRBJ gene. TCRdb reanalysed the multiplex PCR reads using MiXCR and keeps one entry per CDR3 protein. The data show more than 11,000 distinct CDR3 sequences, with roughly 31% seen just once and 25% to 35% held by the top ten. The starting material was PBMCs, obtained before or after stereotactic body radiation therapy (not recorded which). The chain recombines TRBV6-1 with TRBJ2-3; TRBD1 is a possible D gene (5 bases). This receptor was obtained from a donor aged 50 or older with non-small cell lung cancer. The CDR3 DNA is TGTGCCAGCGACGCCGAGGAACAGGAGAGCACAGATACGCAGTATTTT. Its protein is CASDAEEQESTDTQYF.